Sequencing of this TCR beta chain was carried out in a study of technical replicates of blood from a handful of donors. Per germline, CDR1 MNHEY and CDR2 SVGAGI. The CDR3 has 14 residues. J was trimmed by 11 bases and V by 5 bases; bases with no gene match: 9. Libraries were prepared by immunoSEQ multiplex PCR; TCRdb keeps only in-frame clonotypes and omits some of them. This sample has tens of thousands of clones, with 87% found just once. This TCR was sampled from a human donor in good health. Some clones in this sample may be carry-over from other donors' samples. The chain uses TRBV6-5 and TRBJ1-6, with 7 bases fitting TRBD1. The sequencing input was PBMCs. For the CDR3, the DNA is TGTGCCAGCAGTACGAACAGGGGTTGGACACCCCTCCACTTT. Its translation: CASSTNRGWTPLHF.